This TCR beta chain comes out of a study of metastatic and nonmetastatic thyroid tumors. As for the study in general: The comparison covered peripheral blood and tumor or nodule tissue in malignant and benign thyroid patients. Study-level findings and limits: It was reported that TCR beta diversity was significantly higher in malignant thyroid tumors than benign nodules, in blood and tumor.

No treatment of any kind had been given to any patient before thyroid surgery. This CDR3 spans 16 amino acids. Trimming shortened V by 4 bases and J by 2 bases, and 15 bases separated the two germline ends. From germline, CDR1 is KGHDR and CDR2 SFDVKD. This clone came up many times. Its matching antigen is unknown. Authors' data handling: The distant-metastasis classifier for papillary thyroid cancer was built from CDR3 differences across clinicopathological groups. TCRdb re-clonotyped the PCR reads via MiXCR. The V and J calls and clone size come from TCRdb's table, not from the authors' own analysis. Of around 64,000 clones listed, roughly 4% were seen once; the top ten hold 20% to 25%.

V and J are TRBV24-1 and TRBJ2-3; perhaps TRBD1 as D (5 bases). This clonotype was obtained from a female donor with papillary thyroid cancer or a benign thyroid nodule (not recorded which). Some clones in this sample may be carry-over from other donors' samples. The source material was blood. CDR3 nucleotides: TGTGCCACCAGTGAAAGGACATCCTACCTCACAGATACGCAGTATTTT. It translates to CATSERTSYLTDTQYF.